The 12 T cell receptor beta chains presented below share a single source sample, sequenced in a study of vaccination and CD4 T cells after COVID-19 (dated by TCRdb to between 2020 and 2023). For these receptors, no antigen is known. The sample's treatment or condition label, in plain terms: roughly 10-day PBMC culture with coronavirus spike peptide pools or control peptides (ViraFEST assay). The protocol used for the library was PCR. The listed sequencing device is Illumina iSeq 100. DNA from cultured CD4+ T cells was subjected to TCR sequencing with the Oncomine TCR Beta short-read assay at the Johns Hopkins FTIC core. The public reads were reanalyzed by TCRdb: fastp trimming at Q25, MiXCR alignment, in-frame beta chains only. Entries are consolidated by CDR3 protein sequence, retaining the most common genes and DNA. The sample table holds about 20,000 distinct CDR3 sequences, of which approximately 48% were seen once. Clones ranked in the top ten supply nearly 2.5% of the sample.

The sample was CD4+ T cells from blood, cultured in vitro, taken after SARS-CoV-2 vaccination. Source of these receptors: a human donor who had recovered from COVID-19.

The J gene is TRBJ1-2, the V gene TRBV21-1; no DNA check was done on the table's D call, TRBD1. TRBV21-1 is assigned pseudogene status. The CDR3 sequence is 21 residues long. The CDR3 sequence: CASSNGDGGGTPGRGCYGYTF. Here the CDR3 DNA reads TGTGCCAGCAGCAATGGAGATGGGGGGGGGACTCCGGGGCGAGGTTGCTATGGCTACACCTTC.

The chain has TRBV2 and TRBJ2-5; D is possibly TRBD1 (6 bases). The CDR3 contains 11 residues. Germline V CDR1 and CDR2: SNHLY, FYNNEI. Trimming cost V 4 bases and J 13 bases, with 13 bases left between them. The CDR3 DNA is TGTGCCAGCAGTGTTATGTCAGGGGTGTACTTC. This sequence encodes CASSVMSGVYF.

This clonotype was seen more than once but under ten times. The rearrangement links TRBV20-1 to TRBJ1-5; D is uncertain. CDR3 length equals 17 residues. The V end was cut by 1 base, the J end by 3 bases, with 19 bases between. Germline V gene lookup returns CDR1 DFQATT and CDR2 SNEGSKA (reference sequence). The CDR3 nucleotides are TGCAGTGCTAGAGGGTCGGGCGTTGGGTCCCTCAATCAGCCCCAGCATTTT. This gives the protein CSARGSGVGSLNQPQHF.

The V and J genes are TRBV20-1 and TRBJ1-6; maybe TRBD1 (5 bases). The CDR3 extends over 12 amino acids. Trimming pared 3 bases from V and 6 bases from J, leaving 6 bases between. In germline, CDR1 is DFQATT, CDR2 SNEGSKA (reference sequence). The CDR3 protein is CSASQGNSPLHF. In nucleotides, the CDR3 is TGCAGTGCTAGTCAGGGTAATTCACCCCTCCACTTT.

This clonotype was seen a few times. The rearrangement joins TRBV27 to TRBJ1-6; the match to TRBD1 covers 10 bases. Germline CDR1 reads MNHEY; CDR2 reads SMNVEV (reference sequence). The CDR3 sequence is 15 residues long. The trim removed 4 bases at V and 11 bases at J, leaving 8 bases unmatched. The DNA of the CDR3 is TGTGCCAGCAGTTCACGACAGGGGGCAACGCCACCCCTCCACTTT. Translated, it gives CASSSRQGATPPLHF.

This chain links TRBV24-1 with TRBJ2-1, with D possibly being TRBD1 or TRBD2 (6 bases each). Deletions cut 4 bases from V and 10 bases from J, with 22 bases between. Germline V lookup: CDR1 KGHDR, CDR2 SFDVKD. CDR3 length equals 16 residues. The CDR3 spells CATSDTTPWGAGEQFF. In nucleotides, the CDR3 is TGTGCCACCAGTGACACGACTCCTTGGGGGGCGGGAGAGCAGTTCTTC.

J is TRBJ1-3 and V is TRBV4-3, with TRBD1 identical over 10 bases. Germline CDR1 and CDR2: LGHNA and YSLEER. The CDR3 is 15 residues long. After removal of 4 bases from V and 5 bases from J, the junction contained 5 bases not matched to a gene. CDR3 protein: CASSPGQGIRNTIYF. The CDR3 DNA sequence: TGCGCCAGCAGCCCGGGACAGGGGATACGAAACACCATATATTTT.

This clonotype was counted between two and nine times. The chain links TRBV7-2 to TRBJ1-2; TRBD1 is a possible D gene (5 bases). V lost 6 bases to trimming and J lost 5 bases, with 22 bases between them. The CDR3 sequence is 16 residues long. In germline, CDR1 is SGHTA, CDR2 FQGNSA. CDR3 DNA: TGTGCCAGCAGTCATCATGGGGGGACGGACCTTTATGGCTACACCTTC. It yields the protein CASSHHGGTDLYGYTF.

This clonotype appeared a few times. The chain has TRBV6-5 and TRBJ1-1; TRBD1 matches 7 bases. CDR1 is MNHEY and CDR2 is SVGAGI in the germline V gene. The CDR3 has 13 amino acids. V was clipped by 4 bases and J by 6 bases; unmatched bases: 5. In nucleotides, the CDR3 is TGTGCCAGCAGTTCAACAGGGGCGGCTGAAGCTTTCTTT. It is translated as CASSSTGAAEAFF.

The chain joins TRBV30 to TRBJ1-1; TRBD1 might be the D (5 bases). The germline CDR1 and CDR2 sequences are GTSNPN and SVGIG (reference sequence). The CDR3 extends over 13 amino acids. Trimming shortened V by 8 bases and J by 1 base, and 14 bases separated the two germline ends. The CDR3 spells CAGQHSRNTEAFF. The CDR3 bases are TGTGCCGGACAACACAGCCGGAACACTGAAGCTTTCTTT.

V and J are TRBV28 and TRBJ2-3; D not resolved. CDR1 and CDR2 (germline): MDHEN, SYDVKM. With 11 bases removed from V and 2 bases from J, the gap between germline ends came to 17 bases. This CDR3 spans 14 amino acids. CDR3 protein: CAAESPRLTDTQYF. As DNA, the CDR3 is TGTGCCGCCGAGTCTCCAAGGCTCACAGATACGCAGTATTTT.

The J gene is TRBJ2-2, the V gene TRBV28; D not resolved. Per germline, CDR1 MDHEN and CDR2 SYDVKM. There are 11 residues in the CDR3. V lost 6 bases to trimming and J lost 8 bases, with 7 bases between them. Here the CDR3 DNA reads TGTGCCAGCAGCTCCAGGGGGGAGCTGTTTTTT. Translating gives CASSSRGELFF.